This paragraph covers one T cell receptor beta chain sequence. This clonotype was seen many times. The antigen this receptor binds is unknown. Base quality data are lacking; no much larger clone is found one base away. These data are taken from a study of identical twins (dated by TCRdb to 2016 to 2017). The study in broad terms: To test whether fetal clonotypes persist, the study used deep sequencing on TCR alpha and beta repertoires from monozygotic twins, unrelated adults of various ages, and cord blood. Replicate twin experiments were performed at different times using different library preparation protocols to rule out contamination. The paper's findings and limits, for the study overall: Out-of-frame TCR alpha sequences shared between twins showed an excess of low generation-probability sequences compared with coincidental sharing between unrelated individuals. Conclusions relied on cross-sectional statistical analysis, since the same donors could not be followed over many years. Zero-insertion analyses could be partly confounded by invariant T cells such as MAIT and iNKT, although diverse VJ usage argued against such confounding for most clonotypes. In monozygotic twins, out-of-frame TCR alpha sharing was systematically underestimated by recombination models, although the models agreed with sharing between unrelated individuals. A weaker excess of twin sharing was found in beta out-of-frame sequences because the signal-to-noise ratio was lowered by fewer shared sequences. Abundant cord blood beta clonotypes carried fewer insertions; young adult naive repertoires showed a weaker similar trend, while memory repertoires showed none.

Between the V and J ends, shortened by 3 bases and 2 bases respectively, the junction contains 9 bases. The CDR3 goes from the cysteine to the phenylalanine over 14 residues. Solely the CDR3 DNA is kept, with 42 bases framed from the first base. CDR1 and CDR2, per the germline V gene, are MGHDK and SYGVNS. The library was obtained by 5' RACE. These reads were obtained on an Illumina HiSeq 2000. Template switching introduced a universal primer binding site; the final cDNA contained a unique molecular identifier, enabling accurate counting of TCR cDNA molecules. First-strand cDNA for TCR alpha and beta chains was synthesized from specific primers in the conserved constant-segment region. Each cDNA library was double barcoded, with a SMART-Mk sample barcode plus Illumina barcodes, to control for contamination. Two successive PCR steps introduced TruSeq adapter sequences along with Illumina sample barcodes. Sequencing of the TCR alpha and beta cDNA libraries was done on the Illumina HiSeq platform using custom primers. Concerning the study's data processing: Unique molecular identifiers were extracted from raw reads with MiGEC, and CDR3 positions were determined with MiXCR. Recombination models were inferred per individual with the repgenHMM and IGoR tools using an EM algorithm. Shared clonotypes were analyzed with the tcR package in R, and sharing was normalized by the product of cloneset sizes. Out-of-frame nonproductive sequences were analyzed to study raw recombination free of thymic and clonal selection effects. Using fastp trimming at Q25 and MiXCR clonotype assembly, TCRdb reanalyzed the public sequencing data and kept in-frame beta chains. For every CDR3 protein sequence, its rows merge into one entry that carries the most common genes and DNA. The V and J calls reflect TCRdb's pipeline rather than the authors' work. The sample profile shows 420,000 or so distinct CDR3 sequences; around 18% of them were found once. Around 10% of the sample belongs to the ten largest clones.

All donors were healthy Caucasians. The study also sequenced three unrelated non-twin adults: a male aged 18 to 29, a male aged 50 to 59 and a female aged 50 to 59. Using Miltenyi CD45RO+ enrichment and human naive T-cell isolation kits, memory (CD45RO+) and naive T cells were isolated from PBMC. The sample taken for sequencing was naive T cells sorted from blood. According to the study, the label for this sample's cell subset or site signals: cells isolated with a human naive T-cell isolation kit. This receptor was obtained from a man between 45 and 60 years old in good health. The sequence links TRBV25-1 to TRBJ2-3; too little of a D gene remains to name it. The encoded CDR3 is CASSDGSITDTQYF. The bases read TGTGCCAGCAGTGACGGCAGCATCACAGATACGCAGTATTTT.